This entry describes one T cell receptor (beta chain). This clonotype was recorded many times. The antigen it recognizes is unknown. It has no much larger one-base neighbor in the sample; base qualities were not kept. The TCR beta CDR3 regions were amplified from the RNA transcripts. The TCR CDR3 was subjected to a first round of RT-PCR using the HTBI primer set and the Qiagen OneStep RT-PCR kit. A second multiplex PCR round built the libraries, followed by size selection and purification. Sequencing of the libraries was done on an Illumina HiSeq2000 using paired-end 100 bp reads. The paper's data handling went like this. Raw data were processed with SOAPnuke, discarding reads with adapters, uncalled bases, mean Phred below 15, or no exact constant-primer or identifier match. COPE v1.2.5 was used to merge the high-quality paired reads, and each unique nucleotide sequence was defined as a clonotype. MiTCR v1.1 was used to align the clonotypes against IMGT TRBV, TRBD and TRBJ reference segments. Analysis was restricted to V-J combinations with a frequency above 0.0001, which covered about 99% of repertoires. The TCS score was defined as the ratio of F50 (clonal expansion) to E x V (chaos), calculated using BLOSUM62-based TCRdist between CDR3 peptides within each V-J. Welch's t-statistics and random forest reduced fewer than 600 V-J features to roughly 13, which were used in a naive Bayes classifier (R e1071). TCRdb reprocessing: public reads trimmed at Q25 with fastp, clones called with MiXCR, in-frame beta chains kept. Entries are consolidated by CDR3 protein sequence, retaining the most common genes and DNA. TCRdb, rather than the study authors, made the V and J calls. This sample holds some 620,000 distinct CDR3 sequences; about 17% were observed only once. 3.5% to 4% of the sample belongs to the ten largest clones.

V ends up 4 bases short and J 6 bases short, with an unmatched junction base count of 4. The CDR3 contains 13 residues, cysteine and phenylalanine counted. Here the CDR3 DNA is all that survives: 39 bases in frame from base 1. CDR1 and CDR2, per the germline V gene, are MNHNS and SASEGT. The entry originates in a study of T cells in Graves' hyperthyroidism and ophthalmopathy (dated by TCRdb to the late 2010s). Regarding the study in general: Peripheral blood was sampled at the time of initial diagnosis, prior to any treatment. TCR V-J signatures able to tell the groups apart were searched for in a discovery cohort of 90 to 100 patients, of whom 40 to 45 had Graves' ophthalmopathy and 55 to 60 had stable Graves' hyperthyroidism. An independent validation cohort of 18 to 20 hyperthyroidism patients and approximately 15 patients who later progressed to ophthalmopathy tested prospective prediction of ophthalmopathy. The 100 or so discovery patients were divided at random into training and test sets in a 7:3 ratio. After sampling, hyperthyroidism patients received methimazole starting at 30 mg daily, and ophthalmopathy patients received high-dose intravenous methylprednisolone. The study also compared thyroid tissue and blood T-cell repertoires from over 5 Graves' hyperthyroidism patients. TCR Vbeta CDR3 sequencing of roughly 140 peripheral blood samples (over 40 ophthalmopathy, under 80 hyperthyroidism and approximately 17 progressor patients) is reported in the paper. The investigation overall reported the following: A 13 V-J signature model separated ophthalmopathy from stable hyperthyroidism, with 87.88% sensitivity and roughly 84% specificity in cross-validation and 80%/75% in testing. Blood samples also contained most of the expanded thyroid clonotypes (frequency above 0.001), which suggests that blood repertoires may reflect thyroid immune responses. In validation, the model predicted progression to ophthalmopathy a median of 6.5 months before onset, with about 67% sensitivity and 72.22% specificity. Sample size was not statistically predetermined, and blinding of investigators to group allocation was not performed.

Graves' hyperthyroidism was defined as stable when no progression to ophthalmopathy occurred over 18 months of follow-up. Hyperthyroidism patients were aged 18 to 65 years and newly diagnosed, with disease duration of less than 2 months. Exclusion was applied to patients with uncontrolled infections, other autoimmune diseases, pregnancy or lactation. Diagnoses relied on clinical symptoms, serum thyroxine and TRAb, thyroid ultrasound and orbital computed tomography. PBMCs were separated from 8 to 10 ml of fresh peripheral blood using Ficoll-Paque density gradient centrifugation. Total RNA was extracted with Trizol reagent, and quality was checked on an Agilent 2100 Bioanalyzer.

The sequence joins TRBV6-1 to TRBJ1-2, and 8 bases in between align with TRBD1. The sample consisted of blood. This receptor was obtained from a woman in her 30s with Graves' hyperthyroidism. Here is the DNA: TGTGCCAGCAGTGTTCGGACAGGGCATGGCTACACCTTC. The encoded protein is CASSVRTGHGYTF.